This T cell receptor (beta chain) was found in a study of T cell responses to AZD1222 COVID-19 vaccine. General observations from the study: Without day 14 samples, only post-peak T cell repertoires were studied. Spike-specific TCR breadth rose after two AZD1222 doses, and depth rose as well.

Profiled with immunoSEQ multiplex PCR; TCRdb holds only in-frame clones, not every one. The repertoire holds fewer than 250,000 clones, with approximately 92% as singletons. Remarks on this clone: What it binds is unknown.

The specimen was peripheral blood, collected on day 0 of AZD1222 vaccination. The receptor comes from an adult in good health.

CDR3 nucleotide sequence: TGTGCCAGCAGTGAATTTCTGGGCAGCTCGACAAATGAAAAACTGTTTTTT. Translation: CASSEFLGSSTNEKLFF. The V and J genes are TRBV2 and TRBJ1-4, with unresolved D. V gave up 2 bases and J gave up 5 bases, with 18 bases separating them. Germline V gene data show CDR1 as SNHLY and CDR2 as FYNNEI. The CDR3 is 17 residues long.